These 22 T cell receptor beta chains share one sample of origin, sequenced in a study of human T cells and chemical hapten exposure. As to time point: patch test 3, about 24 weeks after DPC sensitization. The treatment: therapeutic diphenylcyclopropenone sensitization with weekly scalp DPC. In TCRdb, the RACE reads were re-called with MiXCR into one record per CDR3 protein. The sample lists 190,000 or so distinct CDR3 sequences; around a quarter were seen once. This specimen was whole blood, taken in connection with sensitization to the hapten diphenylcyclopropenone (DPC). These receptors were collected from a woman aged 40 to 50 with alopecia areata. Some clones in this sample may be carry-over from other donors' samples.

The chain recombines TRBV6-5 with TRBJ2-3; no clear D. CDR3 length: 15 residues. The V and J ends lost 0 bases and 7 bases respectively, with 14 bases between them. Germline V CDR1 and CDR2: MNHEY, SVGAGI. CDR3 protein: CASSYSWTLSHTQYF. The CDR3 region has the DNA TGTGCCAGCAGTTACTCTTGGACCCTCTCCCATACGCAGTATTTT.

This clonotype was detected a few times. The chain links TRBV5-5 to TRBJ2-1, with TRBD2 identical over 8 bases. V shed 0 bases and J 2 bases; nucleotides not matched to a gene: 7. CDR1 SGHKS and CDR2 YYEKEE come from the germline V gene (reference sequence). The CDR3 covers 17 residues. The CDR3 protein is CASSLGPAGVPYNEQFF. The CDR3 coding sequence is TGTGCCAGCAGCTTGGGCCCAGCGGGAGTTCCCTACAATGAGCAGTTCTTC. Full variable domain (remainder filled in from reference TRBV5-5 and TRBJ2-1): DAGVTQSPTHLIKTRGQQVTLRCSPISGHKSVSWYQQVLGQGPQFIFQYYEKEERGRGNFPDRFSARQFPNYSSELNVNALLLGDSALYLCASSLGPAGVPYNEQFFGPGTRLTVL.

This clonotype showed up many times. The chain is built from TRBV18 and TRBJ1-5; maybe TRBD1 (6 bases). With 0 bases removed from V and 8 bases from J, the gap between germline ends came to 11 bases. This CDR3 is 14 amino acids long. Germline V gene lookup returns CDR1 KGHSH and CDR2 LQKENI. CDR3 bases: TGTGCCAGCTCACCACCGGGACACGAGAAGCCCCAGCATTTT. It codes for CASSPPGHEKPQHF.

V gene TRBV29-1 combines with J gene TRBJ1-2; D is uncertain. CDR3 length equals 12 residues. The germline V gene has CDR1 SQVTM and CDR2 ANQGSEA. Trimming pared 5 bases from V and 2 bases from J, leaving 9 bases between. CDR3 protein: CSVYRLNYGYTF. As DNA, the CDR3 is TGCAGCGTTTACAGACTCAACTATGGCTACACCTTC.

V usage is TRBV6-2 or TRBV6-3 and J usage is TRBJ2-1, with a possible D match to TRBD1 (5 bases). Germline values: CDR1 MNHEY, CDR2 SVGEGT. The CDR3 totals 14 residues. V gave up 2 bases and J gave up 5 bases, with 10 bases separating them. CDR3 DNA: TGTGCCAGCAGTTACCAATCCAGGGACAATGAGCAGTTCTTC. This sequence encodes CASSYQSRDNEQFF.

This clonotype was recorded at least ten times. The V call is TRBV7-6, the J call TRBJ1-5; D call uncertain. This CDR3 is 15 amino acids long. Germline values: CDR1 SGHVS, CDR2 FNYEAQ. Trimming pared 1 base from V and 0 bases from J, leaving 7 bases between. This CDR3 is CASSLGPYSNQPQHF. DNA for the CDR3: TGTGCCAGCAGCTTAGGCCCTTATAGCAATCAGCCCCAGCATTTT.

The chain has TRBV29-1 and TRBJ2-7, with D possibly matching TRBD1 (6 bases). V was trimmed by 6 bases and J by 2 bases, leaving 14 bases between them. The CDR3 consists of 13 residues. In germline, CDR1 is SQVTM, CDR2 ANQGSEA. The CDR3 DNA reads TGCAGCGTACGTCCAGGGGACACCTACGAGCAGTACTTC. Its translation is CSVRPGDTYEQYF.

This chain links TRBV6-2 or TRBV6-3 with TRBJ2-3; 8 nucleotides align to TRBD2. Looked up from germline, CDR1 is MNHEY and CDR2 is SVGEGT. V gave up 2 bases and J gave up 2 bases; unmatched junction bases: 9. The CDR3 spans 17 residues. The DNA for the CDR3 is TGTGCCAGCAGTTACAGGTTCGGGGGGGCAATCACAGATACGCAGTATTTT. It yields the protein CASSYRFGGAITDTQYF.

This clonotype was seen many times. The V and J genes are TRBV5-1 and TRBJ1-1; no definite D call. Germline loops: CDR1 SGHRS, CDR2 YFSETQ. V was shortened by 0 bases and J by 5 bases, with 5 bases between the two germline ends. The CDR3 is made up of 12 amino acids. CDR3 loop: CASSLVGTEAFF. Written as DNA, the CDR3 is TGCGCCAGCAGCTTGGTGGGGACTGAAGCTTTCTTT.

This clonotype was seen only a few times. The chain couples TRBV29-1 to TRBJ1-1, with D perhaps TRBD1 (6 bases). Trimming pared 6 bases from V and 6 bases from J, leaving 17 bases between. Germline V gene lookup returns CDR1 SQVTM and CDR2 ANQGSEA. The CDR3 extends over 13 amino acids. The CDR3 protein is CSVRDTVPAEAFF. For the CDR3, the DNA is TGCAGCGTGCGGGACACAGTCCCAGCTGAAGCTTTCTTT.

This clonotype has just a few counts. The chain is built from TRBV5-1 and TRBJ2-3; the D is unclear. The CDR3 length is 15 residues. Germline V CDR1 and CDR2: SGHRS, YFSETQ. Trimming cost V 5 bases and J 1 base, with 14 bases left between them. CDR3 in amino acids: CASRIVPVGTDTQYF. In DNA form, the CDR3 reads TGCGCCAGCAGAATCGTCCCGGTCGGCACAGATACGCAGTATTTT.

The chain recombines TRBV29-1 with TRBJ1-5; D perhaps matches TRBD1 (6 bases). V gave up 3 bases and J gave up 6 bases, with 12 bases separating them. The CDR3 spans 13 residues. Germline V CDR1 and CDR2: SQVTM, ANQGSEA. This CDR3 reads CSVDWGAGQPQHF. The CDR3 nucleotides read TGCAGCGTTGATTGGGGGGCGGGTCAGCCCCAGCATTTT.

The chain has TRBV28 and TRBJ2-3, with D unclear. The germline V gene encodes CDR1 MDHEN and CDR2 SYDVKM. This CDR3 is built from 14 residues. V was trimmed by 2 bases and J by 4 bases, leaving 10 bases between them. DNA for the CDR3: TGTGCCAGCAGTTTAACTCCCCGTGCAGATACGCAGTATTTT. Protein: CASSLTPRADTQYF. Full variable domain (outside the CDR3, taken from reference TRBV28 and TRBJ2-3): DVKVTQSSRYLVKRTGEKVFLECVQDMDHENMFWYRQDPGLGLRLIYFSYDVKMKEKGDIPEGYSVSREKKERFSLILESASTNQTSMYLCASSLTPRADTQYFGPGTRLTVL.

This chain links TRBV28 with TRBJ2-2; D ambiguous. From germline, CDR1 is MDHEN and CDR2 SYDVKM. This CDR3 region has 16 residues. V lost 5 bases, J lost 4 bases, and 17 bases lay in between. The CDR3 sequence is CASSGVSLLGTGELFF. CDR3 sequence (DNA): TGTGCCAGCAGTGGGGTCTCCCTACTTGGCACCGGGGAGCTGTTTTTT.

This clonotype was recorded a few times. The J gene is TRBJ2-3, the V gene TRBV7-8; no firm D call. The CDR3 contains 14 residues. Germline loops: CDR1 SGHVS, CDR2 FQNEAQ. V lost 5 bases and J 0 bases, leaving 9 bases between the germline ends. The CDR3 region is CASSPGHSTDTQYF. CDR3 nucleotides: TGTGCCAGCAGCCCCGGGCATAGCACAGATACGCAGTATTTT.

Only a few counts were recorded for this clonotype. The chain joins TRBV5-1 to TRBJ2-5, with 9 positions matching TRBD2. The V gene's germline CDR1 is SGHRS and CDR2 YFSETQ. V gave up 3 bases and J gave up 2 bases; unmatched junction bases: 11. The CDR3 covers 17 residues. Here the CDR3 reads CASSSPGGLASQETQYF. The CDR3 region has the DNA TGCGCCAGCAGCTCACCGGGGGGACTAGCCTCACAAGAGACCCAGTACTTC.

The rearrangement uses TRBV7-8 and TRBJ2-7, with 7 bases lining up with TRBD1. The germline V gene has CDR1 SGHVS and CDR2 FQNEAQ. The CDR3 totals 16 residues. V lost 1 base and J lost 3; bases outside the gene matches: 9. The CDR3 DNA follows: TGTGCCAGCAGCTTAGAGTCCGGGACAGCCGTCTACGAGCAGTACTTC. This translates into CASSLESGTAVYEQYF.

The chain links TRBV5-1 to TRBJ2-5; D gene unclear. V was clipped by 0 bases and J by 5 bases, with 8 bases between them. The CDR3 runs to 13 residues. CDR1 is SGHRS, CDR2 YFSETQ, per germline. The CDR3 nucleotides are TGCGCCAGCAGCTTGGCGGTCGGGGAGACCCAGTACTTC. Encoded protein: CASSLAVGETQYF.

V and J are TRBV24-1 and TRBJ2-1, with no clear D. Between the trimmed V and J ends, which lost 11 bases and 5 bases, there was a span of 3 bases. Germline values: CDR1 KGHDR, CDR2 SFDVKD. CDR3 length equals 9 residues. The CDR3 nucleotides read TGTGCCAATAACAATGAGCAGTTCTTC. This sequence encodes CANNNEQFF.

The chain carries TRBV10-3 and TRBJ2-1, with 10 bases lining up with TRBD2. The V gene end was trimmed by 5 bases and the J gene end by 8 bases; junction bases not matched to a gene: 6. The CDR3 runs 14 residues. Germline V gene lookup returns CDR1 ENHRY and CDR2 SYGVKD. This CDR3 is CAISSSGSGYEQFF. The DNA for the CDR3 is TGTGCCATCAGTTCTAGCGGGAGTGGGTATGAGCAGTTCTTC.

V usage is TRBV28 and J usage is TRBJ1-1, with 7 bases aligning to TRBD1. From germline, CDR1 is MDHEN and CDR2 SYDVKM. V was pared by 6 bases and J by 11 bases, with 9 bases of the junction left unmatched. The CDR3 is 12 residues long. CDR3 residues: CASSLIGQAAFF. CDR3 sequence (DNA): TGTGCCAGCAGCTTGATAGGACAGGCGGCTTTCTTT.

CDR3 residues: CSVALQGFGELFF. The CDR3 nucleotides are TGCAGCGTCGCCTTACAGGGGTTCGGGGAGCTGTTTTTT. This rearrangement joins TRBV29-1 to TRBJ2-2; 7 bases agree with TRBD1. The germline CDR1 and CDR2 sequences are SQVTM and ANQGSEA. The CDR3 has 13 residues. With 6 bases clipped from V and 7 bases from J, the junction kept 8 bases outside the gene matches.